Listed below are T cell receptor beta chains from one sample, sequenced in a study of cytomegalovirus exposure and HLA in healthy donors. Libraries were prepared by immunoSEQ multiplex PCR; TCRdb keeps only in-frame clonotypes and omits some of them. The sample lists 200,000 or so clones, roughly 80% occurring once. Sequencing was performed on PBMCs. The origin of the receptors is a man aged 50 to 60 in good health and CMV-seronegative. The CDR3 runs from the conserved cysteine through the conserved F or W. A D gene is named only where the DNA matches it firmly. A row's size may be missing; if present it is once, few, many or a size class.

v_gene: TRBV5-8
abundance: .
d_gene: TRBD1
j_gene: TRBJ2-1
CDR3aa: CASSVTGWNNEQFF
CDR3nt: TGTGCCAGCAGCGTGACAGGGTGGAACAATGAGCAGTTCTTC

v_gene: TRBV27
abundance: .
d_gene: .
j_gene: TRBJ1-1
CDR3aa: CASRKERGQLYTEAFF
CDR3nt: TGTGCCAGCAGAAAAGAGCGGGGGCAATTGTACACTGAAGCTTTCTTT

v_gene: TRBV18
abundance: .
d_gene: TRBD1
j_gene: TRBJ1-5
CDR3aa: CASSPQGARVDQPQHF
CDR3nt: TGTGCCAGCTCACCTCAGGGGGCGAGAGTCGATCAGCCCCAGCATTTT

v_gene: TRBV7-9
abundance: .
d_gene: .
j_gene: TRBJ2-1
CDR3aa: CASSSDGVYNEQFF
CDR3nt: TGTGCCAGCAGCTCGGACGGGGTTTACAATGAGCAGTTCTTC

v_gene: TRBV27
abundance: .
d_gene: .
j_gene: TRBJ1-4
CDR3aa: CASSIREYEKLFF
CDR3nt: TGTGCCAGCAGTATCCGGGAGTATGAAAAACTGTTTTTT

v_gene: TRBV6-1
abundance: .
d_gene: .
j_gene: TRBJ1-1
CDR3aa: CASRVVSEAFF
CDR3nt: TGTGCCAGCAGGGTAGTATCTGAAGCTTTCTTT

v_gene: TRBV4-1
abundance: .
d_gene: TRBD1
j_gene: TRBJ1-6
CDR3aa: CASSQLPGQGNSPLHF
CDR3nt: TGCGCCAGCAGCCAACTTCCGGGACAGGGAAATTCACCCCTCCACTTT

v_gene: TRBV7-9
abundance: few
d_gene: .
j_gene: TRBJ1-2
CDR3aa: CASSLDTKGGYTF
CDR3nt: TGTGCCAGCAGCTTGGACACCAAGGGCGGCTACACCTTC

v_gene: TRBV4-3
abundance: .
d_gene: .
j_gene: TRBJ1-6
CDR3aa: CASSQERQDSSYNSPLHF
CDR3nt: TGCGCCAGCAGCCAAGAACGACAGGACAGCTCCTATAATTCACCCCTCCACTTT

v_gene: TRBV4-3
abundance: .
d_gene: TRBD1
j_gene: TRBJ1-6
CDR3aa: CASSQDRGTGGSPLHF
CDR3nt: TGCGCCAGCAGCCAAGACAGAGGGACAGGGGGCTCACCCCTCCACTTT

v_gene: TRBV5-1
abundance: .
d_gene: .
j_gene: TRBJ2-7
CDR3aa: CASSLTFSGHISYEQYF
CDR3nt: TGCGCCAGCAGCCTCACCTTCTCGGGACACATCTCCTACGAGCAGTACTTC

v_gene: TRBV4-3
abundance: .
d_gene: .
j_gene: TRBJ1-3
CDR3aa: CASSQDMQGGGNTIYF
CDR3nt: TGCGCCAGCAGCCAAGATATGCAGGGAGGTGGAAACACCATATATTTT